This T cell receptor beta chain derives from a study of molecular identifiers for immune sequencing clone quantification. TCRdb reprocessed the PCR reads via MiXCR and lists one record per CDR3 protein. The data contain around 89,000 distinct CDR3 sequences, around 20% of them singletons. This clonotype was seen repeatedly, ten times or more. Per the germline V gene, CDR1 is PRHDT and CDR2 is FYEKMQ (reference sequence). The CDR3 has 14 amino acids. With V trimmed by 4 bases and J by 6 bases, 5 bases remained unmatched. Sample: naive CD8+ T cells from blood, with Jurkat cell RNA spiked in. Indicated subset: FACS-sorted CD8+CD4-CCR7+CD45RA+ naive T cells. The rearrangement links TRBV13 to TRBJ1-1; 10 bases are shared with TRBD1. The sequence came from a human donor in good health. Some libraries in this study had Jurkat cell RNA spiked in. The chain's CDR3 is CASSWTGGSPEAFF. The CDR3 nucleotides are TGTGCCAGCAGCTGGACAGGGGGTTCACCTGAAGCTTTCTTT.